Following are 5 T cell receptor beta chains from one sample sequenced in a study of early T cells in non-severe SARS-CoV-2 infection. TCRdb re-called the 5' RACE reads with MiXCR, one entry per CDR3 protein. The sample holds some 50,000 distinct CDR3 sequences, over 9.5% seen once. Source material: whole blood. The receptors stem from an adult who was a healthcare worker with PCR-confirmed SARS-CoV-2 infection or an uninfected control (not recorded which).

This chain joins TRBV7-2 and TRBJ2-3, with 8 bases fitting TRBD2. From germline, CDR1 is SGHTA and CDR2 FQGNSA. V was clipped by 1 base and J by 4 bases; unmatched bases: 7. The CDR3 is 16 residues long. The CDR3 is CASSLVSGSISDTQYF. CDR3 bases: TGTGCCAGCAGCTTAGTGAGCGGGAGTATCTCAGATACGCAGTATTTT.

This clonotype was seen only a few times. The chain employs TRBV18 and TRBJ2-1, with TRBD2 identical over 7 bases. With 2 bases clipped from V and 10 bases from J, the junction kept 5 bases outside the gene matches. The germline V gene encodes CDR1 KGHSH and CDR2 LQKENI. The CDR3 totals 13 residues. The CDR3 nucleotides read TGTGCCAGCTCACCAAGACTAGCAGGGGAGCAGTTCTTC. Translating gives CASSPRLAGEQFF.

The chain combines TRBV6-2 or TRBV6-3 with TRBJ2-7; D uncertain. The CDR3 covers 15 residues. The germline V gene has CDR1 MNHEY and CDR2 SVGEGT. The V end lost 7 bases, the J end lost 4 bases, and 20 bases lay between the germline ends. For the CDR3, the DNA is TGTGCCAGCACCGACCGATTCAATTCTGTGTACGAGCAGTACTTC. It translates to CASTDRFNSVYEQYF.

This clonotype has a handful of counts. The rearrangement uses TRBV29-1 and TRBJ2-5; D may be TRBD1 (6 bases). The CDR3 totals 12 residues. The V end was cut by 0 bases, the J end by 4 bases, with 6 bases between. Germline lookup yields CDR1 SQVTM and CDR2 ANQGSEA. CDR3 DNA: TGCAGCGTTGAAGAGGGGGCAGAGACCCAGTACTTC. This encodes CSVEEGAETQYF.

This clonotype was seen many times. The chain joins TRBV14 to TRBJ1-1, with unresolved D. Germline assignment: CDR1 SGHDN and CDR2 FVKESK. The germline V and J ends were trimmed by 0 bases and 12 bases, with 14 bases remaining between them. The CDR3 consists of 13 residues. This chain's CDR3 is CASSQDLRLSPFF. The CDR3 nucleotides read TGTGCCAGCAGCCAAGATCTACGTCTTTCTCCTTTCTTT.